This note documents a single T cell receptor (beta chain) sequence. This record comes from a study of T-cell memory formation after mild COVID-19. The germline V and J ends were trimmed by 6 bases and 4 bases, with 15 bases remaining between them. CDR3 length: 14 residues. TCRdb recomputed calls from the 5' RACE reads with MiXCR, one row per CDR3 protein. The data contain roughly 240,000 distinct CDR3 sequences, less than 20% of them singletons. The gene calls are TRBV12-3 or TRBV12-4 and TRBJ1-2, with a weak D call TRBD1 (5 bases). The specimen was PBMCs or a T cell subset sorted from them (not recorded which). The TCR originated in an adult woman who had mild COVID-19 (a few samples of this study predate the infection). Cell type and time point are not known. The DNA of the CDR3 is TGTGCCAGCAGACCGGGACCGGTGACCTATGGCTACACCTTC. Its protein product is CASRPGPVTYGYTF.